Below are 20 T cell receptor beta chains sequenced from a single sample in a study of T cell responses to AZD1222 COVID-19 vaccine. Sequenced by immunoSEQ multiplex PCR; TCRdb stores in-frame clones only, minus some. The repertoire includes roughly 80,000 clones, 85% to 90% of them detected once, and 5% to 6% sits in the top ten. Source: peripheral blood, taken on day 0 of AZD1222 vaccination. These receptors originate from an adult in good health.

DNA for the CDR3: TGTGCCAGCAGCCCCCCTCCGGCTACTGAAGCTTTCTTT. It is translated as CASSPPPATEAFF. The gene calls are TRBV7-2 and TRBJ1-1; D is ambiguous. CDR3 size: 13 residues. The germline CDR1 and CDR2 sequences are SGHTA and FQGNSA. V lost 5 bases, J lost 5 bases, and 12 bases lay in between.

This chain joins TRBV5-1 and TRBJ1-5; no reliable D call. Between the trimmed V and J ends, which lost 4 bases and 1 base, there was a span of 3 bases. The CDR3 has 12 amino acids. CDR1 is SGHRS, CDR2 YFSETQ, per germline. The CDR3 loop is CASSLSNQPQHF. The CDR3 DNA is TGCGCCAGCAGCCTGAGCAATCAGCCCCAGCATTTT.

The V and J genes are TRBV5-4 and TRBJ2-7, with D hard to call. CDR1 and CDR2 from the germline V gene are SGHNT and YYREEE (reference sequence). The CDR3 has 14 amino acids. V was cut by 0 bases and J by 4 bases, with 11 bases left in between. CDR3 DNA sequence: TGTGCCAGCAGCTTGGATCCGACGAAGTACGAGCAGTACTTC. Translated: CASSLDPTKYEQYF.

This chain links TRBV27 with TRBJ2-6, with no clear D. The CDR3 spans 13 residues. The ends were cut back, 5 bases at V and 4 bases at J, with 6 bases in the middle. Germline lookup yields CDR1 MNHEY and CDR2 SMNVEV (reference sequence). The CDR3 DNA follows: TGTGCCAGCAGTCGCCCGGGGGCCAACGTCCTGACTTTC. Protein: CASSRPGANVLTF.

This clone was counted once. The V gene is TRBV29-1, the J gene TRBJ1-1; no clear D gene. Germline CDR1 reads SQVTM; CDR2 reads ANQGSEA. The CDR3 has 13 residues. Trimming shortened V by 0 bases and J by 11 bases, and 16 bases separated the two germline ends. This CDR3 reads CSVEDRDSRDAFF. The CDR3 region has the DNA TGCAGCGTTGAAGATCGCGACTCTCGAGACGCTTTCTTT.

The chain combines TRBV18 with TRBJ2-3, with no clear D. The CDR3 length is 13 residues. Germline assignment: CDR1 KGHSH and CDR2 LQKENI. V was cut by 3 bases and J by 1 base, with 5 bases left in between. The CDR3 coding sequence is TGTGCCAGCTCACCGGCAGGCACAGATACGCAGTATTTT. It specifies CASSPAGTDTQYF.

As concerns this clone: The junction differs from germline at one of its ends, possibly a read error. This sequence joins TRBV7-7 and TRBJ2-2; 8 positions match TRBD2. The CDR3 length is 19 residues. CDR1 is SSHAT, CDR2 FNYEAQ, per germline (reference sequence). As DNA, the CDR3 is TGTGCTAGCAGCTTCGTGGCGCTAGCGGGTCCAACGAACACCGGGGAGCTGTTTTTT. This codes for CASSFVALAGPTNTGELFF.

The chain carries TRBV4-1 and TRBJ1-5; possible D gene TRBD1, 6 bases. Germline V gives CDR1 MGHRA, CDR2 YSYEKL. This CDR3 is built from 15 residues. V lost 0 bases, J lost 7 bases, and 13 bases lay in between. CDR3 amino acids: CASSQDPGAGQPQHF. DNA of the CDR3: TGCGCCAGCAGCCAAGATCCAGGGGCCGGACAGCCCCAGCATTTT.

The chain has TRBV28 and TRBJ1-5; D is possibly TRBD1 (6 bases). Germline CDR1 MDHEN, CDR2 SYDVKM. The CDR3 length is 16 residues. The V gene lost 7 bases and the J gene lost 7 bases, with 23 bases spanning the gap. The DNA of the CDR3 is TGTGCCAGCACCTTTTCAGATATGGGGGGCCGGCAGCCCCAGCATTTT. This gives the protein CASTFSDMGGRQPQHF.

This clone was observed a single time. This chain uses TRBV14 with TRBJ1-6; D gene uncertain. From germline, CDR1 is SGHDN and CDR2 FVKESK. The V gene lost 0 bases and the J gene lost 10 bases, with 10 bases spanning the gap. The CDR3 sequence is 14 residues long. The CDR3 is CASSQDLSGSPLHF. The CDR3 nucleotides are TGTGCCAGCAGCCAAGATTTGTCTGGCTCACCCCTCCACTTT.

The CDR3 spells CASSETVNTGELFF. CDR3 in DNA: TGTGCCAGCAGCGAGACCGTGAACACCGGGGAGCTGTTTTTT. The chain carries TRBV6-5 and TRBJ2-2; D uncertain. There are 14 residues in the CDR3. V was clipped by 6 bases and J by 1 base, with 9 bases between them. CDR1 is MNHEY, CDR2 SVGAGI, per germline.

This clone turned up a few times. J is TRBJ1-4 and V is TRBV14; D remains ambiguous. The CDR3 length is 15 residues. With 1 base removed from V and 3 bases from J, the gap between germline ends came to 9 bases. Per germline, CDR1 SGHDN and CDR2 FVKESK. CDR3: CASSQGGLSNEKLFF. The CDR3 bases are TGTGCCAGCAGCCAAGGAGGACTTTCTAATGAAAAACTGTTTTTT.

In this sample, this clone turned up once. The identical CDR3 is also encoded by other nucleotide sequences in the sample. The chain uses TRBV9 and TRBJ2-6; tentative D call: TRBD2 (5 bases). Trimming removed 0 bases at V and 0 bases at J, with 10 bases between. CDR3 length: 17 amino acids. Germline V gene sequence: CDR1 SGDLS, CDR2 YYNGEE. CDR3 sequence (DNA): TGTGCCAGCAGCGTAGCCGGGAAGCGCTCTGGGGCCAACGTCCTGACTTTC. Translating gives CASSVAGKRSGANVLTF.

CDR3 sequence: CASSPGGTGPYGYTF. The CDR3 region has the DNA TGTGCCAGCTCACCAGGGGGGACAGGACCCTATGGCTACACCTTC. V is TRBV18 and J is TRBJ1-2; 8 nucleotides agree with TRBD1. Germline V gives CDR1 KGHSH, CDR2 LQKENI. V shed 2 bases and J 4 bases; nucleotides not matched to a gene: 6. The CDR3 is made up of 15 amino acids.

The chain has TRBV5-6 and TRBJ1-1; D unclear. The ends were cut back, 0 bases at V and 1 base at J, with 1 base in the middle. The CDR3 length is 12 residues. Germline CDR1 SGHDT, CDR2 YYEEEE. Written as DNA, the CDR3 is TGTGCCAGCAGCTTGGCGAACACTGAAGCTTTCTTT. Residues: CASSLANTEAFF.

CDR3 protein: CASSQEGDGWLGYTF. The CDR3 DNA reads as TGCGCCAGCAGCCAAGAGGGGGACGGGTGGCTAGGCTACACCTTC. The J gene is TRBJ1-2, the V gene TRBV4-3; TRBD1 might be the D (5 bases). Trimming left V 0 bases short and J 8 bases short, with 16 bases between. Per the germline V gene, CDR1 is LGHNA and CDR2 is YSLEER. The CDR3 consists of 15 residues.

The rearrangement links TRBV10-3 to TRBJ2-5; D unresolved. Germline CDR1 ENHRY, CDR2 SYGVKD. The CDR3 runs 13 residues. Trimming pared 7 bases from V and 9 bases from J, leaving 18 bases between. Here the CDR3 DNA reads TGTGCCATCACTGGAAATCTAGAGCTGCCCCAGTACTTC. This codes for CAITGNLELPQYF.

The rearrangement uses TRBV30 and TRBJ1-2, with TRBD1 matching 8 bases. The CDR3 has 13 residues. Trimming took 5 bases from V and 9 from J; bases not matched to a gene: 11. Germline V gives CDR1 GTSNPN, CDR2 SVGIG (reference sequence). CDR3 bases: TGTGCCTGGTTCCGGGACAGGCCCTTCAGCTACACCTTC. Amino acid sequence: CAWFRDRPFSYTF.

The CDR3: CASSPGTGDYGYTF. The CDR3 nucleotides are TGTGCCAGCAGTCCGGGGACAGGGGACTATGGCTACACCTTC. The rearrangement joins TRBV25-1 to TRBJ1-2, with 10 nucleotides matching TRBD1. The V and J ends lost 5 bases and 3 bases, in that order; junction bases with no gene match: 3. The germline gives CDR1 MGHDK, CDR2 SYGVNS. This CDR3 has 14 amino acids.

The chain couples TRBV15 to TRBJ1-2; tentative D call: TRBD1 (5 bases). Trimming removed 0 bases at V and 7 bases at J, with 15 bases between. Per the germline V gene, CDR1 is LNHNV and CDR2 is YYDKDF (reference sequence). The CDR3 runs to 15 residues. The CDR3 sequence is CATSRDGAGMGGYTF. CDR3 bases: TGTGCCACCAGCAGAGACGGGGCAGGGATGGGTGGCTACACCTTC. Full variable domain (rest looked up from reference TRBV15 and TRBJ1-2): DAMVIQNPRYQVTQFGKPVTLSCSQTLNHNVMYWYQQKSSQAPKLLFHYYDKDFNNEADTPDNFQSRRPNTSFCFLDIRSPGLGDTAMYLCATSRDGAGMGGYTFGSGTRLTVV.